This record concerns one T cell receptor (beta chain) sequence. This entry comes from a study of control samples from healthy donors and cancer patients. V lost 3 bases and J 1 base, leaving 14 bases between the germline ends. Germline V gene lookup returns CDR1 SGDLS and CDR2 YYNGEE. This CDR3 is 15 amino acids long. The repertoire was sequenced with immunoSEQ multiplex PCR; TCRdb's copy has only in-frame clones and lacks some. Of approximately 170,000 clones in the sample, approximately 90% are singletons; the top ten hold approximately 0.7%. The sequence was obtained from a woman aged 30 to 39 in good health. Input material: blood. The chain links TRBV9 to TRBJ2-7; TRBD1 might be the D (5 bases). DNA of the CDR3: TGTGCCAGCAGCGCGACAGACCTCGGATCCTACGAGCAGTACTTC. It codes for CASSATDLGSYEQYF.